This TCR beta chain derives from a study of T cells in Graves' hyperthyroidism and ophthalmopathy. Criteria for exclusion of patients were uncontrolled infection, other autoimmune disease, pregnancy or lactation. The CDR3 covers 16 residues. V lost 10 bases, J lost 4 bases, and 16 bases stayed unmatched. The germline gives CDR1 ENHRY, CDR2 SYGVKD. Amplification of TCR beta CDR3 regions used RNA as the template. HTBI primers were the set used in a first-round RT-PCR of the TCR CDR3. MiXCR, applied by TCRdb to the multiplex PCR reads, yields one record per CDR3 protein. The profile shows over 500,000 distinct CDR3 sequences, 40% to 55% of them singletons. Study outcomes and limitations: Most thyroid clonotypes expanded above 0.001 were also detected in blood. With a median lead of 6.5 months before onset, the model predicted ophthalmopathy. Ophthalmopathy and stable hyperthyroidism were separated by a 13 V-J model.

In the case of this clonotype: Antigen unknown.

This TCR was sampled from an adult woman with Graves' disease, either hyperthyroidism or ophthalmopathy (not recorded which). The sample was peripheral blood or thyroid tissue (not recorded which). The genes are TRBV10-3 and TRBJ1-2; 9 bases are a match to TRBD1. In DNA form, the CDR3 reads TGTGCCAGCAGAATCCAACAGGGGGCACGTTTCTATGGCTACACCTTC. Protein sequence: CASRIQQGARFYGYTF.